What follows describes a single TCR beta chain. What it binds is unknown. This record comes from a study of cytomegalovirus exposure and HLA in healthy donors. Study outcomes and limitations: High specificity and sensitivity for cytomegalovirus status were reported for the classifier. The listing of 150 to 200 TCR beta chains classed them as cytomegalovirus-associated. In vitro work confirmed that three CMV-associated chains recognize CMV antigens.

Sequenced by immunoSEQ multiplex PCR; TCRdb stores in-frame clones only, minus some. Counted here are about 250,000 clones, just under 90% occurring once; the ten biggest clones make up 2.5% to 3%. The junction had 4 bases not matched to a gene; V was cut back by 4 bases and J by 4 bases. CDR1 and CDR2 (germline): MDHEN, SYDVKM. This CDR3 has 14 amino acids. This chain joins TRBV28 and TRBJ2-1; 7 nucleotides line up with TRBD1. This clonotype was obtained from a young man in good health and CMV-seronegative. Sequencing was performed on PBMCs. CDR3 bases: TGTGCCAGCAGTTGGCAGGGGGATTACAATGAGCAGTTCTTC. It is translated as CASSWQGDYNEQFF.